These 31 T cell receptor beta chains originate from one sample sequenced in a study of metastatic and nonmetastatic thyroid tumors. TCRdb reprocessed the PCR reads via MiXCR. The table records some 55,000 clones, approximately 20% of them present only once. Thyroid surgery had not been preceded by any treatment in any patient. The sample taken for sequencing was blood. These receptors were taken from a female donor with papillary thyroid cancer or a benign thyroid nodule (not recorded which). Some clones in this sample may be carry-over from other donors' samples.

This clone was observed at least ten times. The V call is TRBV15, the J call TRBJ2-7; 10 bases are shared with TRBD2. The CDR3 is 15 amino acids. CDR1 and CDR2 (germline): LNHNV, YYDKDF (reference sequence). Trimming took 0 bases from V and 11 from J; bases not matched to a gene: 10. The CDR3 bases are TGTGCCACCAGCAGAGATCGGCCTAGCGGGAGTATGAAGTACTTC. As protein: CATSRDRPSGSMKYF. The whole variable domain, filled in from reference TRBV15 and TRBJ2-7, reads DAMVIQNPRYQVTQFGKPVTLSCSQTLNHNVMYWYQQKSSQAPKLLFHYYDKDFNNEADTPDNFQSRRPNTSFCFLDIRSPGLGDTAMYLCATSRDRPSGSMKYFGPGTRLTVT.

Ten or more counts support this clone. The chain joins TRBV6-4 to TRBJ2-4; 8 bases align to TRBD2. J was trimmed by 6 bases and V by 3 bases; bases with no gene match: 7. The CDR3 is 15 residues long. Germline CDR1 and CDR2: MRHNA and SNTAGT. In DNA, the CDR3 is TGTGCCAGCAGTGATGGAATGGCGGGAGGAAACATTCAGTACTTC. Its translation is CASSDGMAGGNIQYF.

The genes are TRBV3-1 and TRBJ2-3, with D perhaps TRBD2 (5 bases). Germline V gene lookup returns CDR1 LGHDT and CDR2 YNNKEL (reference sequence). Trimming stripped 4 bases from V and 4 bases from J, with 15 bases between. This CDR3 is 15 amino acids long. CDR3 sequence (DNA): TGTGCCAGCAGCCGAAGCGGAACCCCTCCAGATACGCAGTATTTT. Its protein product is CASSRSGTPPDTQYF.

As concerns this clone: One end of the junction fails to match germline, which may point to a read error. The gene calls are TRBV7-9 and TRBJ2-3; D is undetermined. The CDR3 totals 13 residues. Germline values: CDR1 SEHNR, CDR2 FQNEAQ (reference sequence). CDR3 sequence reads: CASCLRLTDTQFF. CDR3 coding DNA: TGTGCCAGCTGCTTACGCTTAACAGATACGCAGTTTTTT.

The chain recombines TRBV10-3 with TRBJ2-3, with D possibly being TRBD1 or TRBD2 (5 bases each). Germline V lookup: CDR1 ENHRY, CDR2 SYGVKD. This CDR3 region has 16 residues. The germline V and J ends were trimmed by 8 bases and 4 bases, with 22 bases remaining between them. The CDR3 loop reads CAIQIRYSGSADTQYF. DNA for the CDR3: TGTGCCATCCAAATTAGGTATTCAGGGAGCGCAGATACGCAGTATTTT.

This clone appeared many times. Other DNA sequences from this sample encode an identical CDR3 as well. The rearrangement uses TRBV6-1 and TRBJ1-3; D unresolved. The germline V gene encodes CDR1 MNHNS and CDR2 SASEGT. V lost 4 bases and J 4 bases, leaving 14 bases between the germline ends. The CDR3 loop spans 15 amino acids. Written as DNA, the CDR3 is TGTGCCAGCAGTGCCTGGACCGGGCCCGGAAACACCATATATTTT. Translation gives CASSAWTGPGNTIYF.

In its sample, this clone was seen many times. The chain uses TRBV7-9 and TRBJ1-1; tentatively, D is TRBD1 (5 bases). The CDR3 is 12 amino acids. Looked up from germline, CDR1 is SEHNR and CDR2 is FQNEAQ (reference sequence). The V end was cut by 3 bases, the J end by 11 bases, with 13 bases between. The CDR3 here is CASSFTSGWAFF. The CDR3, as DNA: TGTGCCAGCAGCTTCACCTCAGGGTGGGCTTTCTTT. The whole variable domain, remainder taken from reference TRBV7-9 and TRBJ1-1, is DTGVSQNPRHKITKRGQNVTFRCDPISEHNRLYWYRQTLGQGPEFLTYFQNEAQLEKSRLLSDRFSAERPKGSFSTLEIQRTEQGDSAMYLCASSFTSGWAFFGQGTRLTVV.

The chain couples TRBV6-1 to TRBJ2-1; TRBD2 matches at 8 bases. Germline assignment: CDR1 MNHNS and CDR2 SASEGT. This CDR3 is 15 amino acids long. J gave up 6 bases and V 7 bases, and 11 bases lay outside the gene matches. CDR3 region: CASTYVVLAANEQFF. The CDR3 nucleotides are TGTGCCAGCACGTACGTGGTACTAGCGGCCAATGAGCAGTTCTTC.

A remark on this clone: Germline and junction disagree at one end, which may indicate a read error. The chain couples TRBV2 to TRBJ2-7, with 8 bases matching TRBD1. The length of the CDR3 is 15 residues. Per germline, CDR1 SNHLY and CDR2 FYNNEI. The CDR3 here is CAISDFATGDYEQYF. The CDR3, as DNA: TGTGCCATCAGTGACTTTGCGACAGGGGACTACGAGCAGTACTTC.

In regard to this clone: Relative to the germline gene, one junction end is altered; a read error may explain this. The chain uses TRBV11-2 and TRBJ2-1, with 7 positions matching TRBD1. Per the germline V gene, CDR1 is SGHAT and CDR2 is FQNNGV. The CDR3 loop spans 18 amino acids. The CDR3 nucleotides read TGTGCCAGCAGCTCCCAGCTACTCCGGGACAGAAAATACAATGAGCAGCTGTTC. Its protein product is CASSSQLLRDRKYNEQLF.

The chain has TRBV20-1 and TRBJ2-1, with 12 bases lining up with TRBD2. There are 18 residues in the CDR3. V lost 2 bases, J lost 0 bases, and 8 bases stayed unmatched. The germline V gene has CDR1 DFQATT and CDR2 SNEGSKA (reference sequence). CDR3 DNA sequence: TGCAGTGCTAGACGTGGACTAGCGGGAATTGGCTCCTACAATGAGCAGTTCTTC. Translated, it gives CSARRGLAGIGSYNEQFF.

The table lists this clone with many counts. V usage is TRBV24-1 and J usage is TRBJ2-5, with 8 positions matching TRBD1. There are 13 residues in the CDR3. The germline V gene encodes CDR1 KGHDR and CDR2 SFDVKD. Trimming removed 6 bases from V and 7 bases from J; junction bases left unmatched: 6. CDR3 in DNA: TGTGCCACCAGTTCAGGGGGCTTGATGACCCAGTACTTC. Protein product: CATSSGGLMTQYF.

The chain combines TRBV12-3 or TRBV12-4 with TRBJ2-3; D is unclear. V was trimmed by 2 bases and J by 3 bases, leaving 9 bases between them. The CDR3 length is 14 residues. In nucleotides, the CDR3 is TGTGCCAGCAGTTTACAGGCCAGGACAGATACGCAGTATTTT. Translating gives CASSLQARTDTQYF.

Of note for this clone: At one end the junction does not follow the germline gene, possibly because of a read error. This chain uses TRBV11-2 with TRBJ2-2, with D perhaps matching TRBD2 (5 bases). Germline-derived CDR1 and CDR2 are SGHAT and FQNNGV. This CDR3 comprises 14 residues. The CDR3 region is CASSLFRATGELLF. The CDR3 nucleotides are TGTGCCAGCAGCTTATTTAGGGCCACCGGGGAGCTGCTTTTT.

A word on this clone: A read error may produce the germline difference seen at one junction end. This chain connects TRBV6-1 to TRBJ2-2; possible D gene TRBD2, 6 bases. This CDR3 comprises 15 residues. Germline V CDR1 and CDR2: MNHNS, SASEGT. The CDR3 nucleotides read TGTGCCAGCAGTGAGGCGCTTCCCCTTGGCGGGGAGATGTTTTTT. It encodes CASSEALPLGGEMFF.

This clone came up a few times. The rearrangement joins TRBV30 to TRBJ1-6; D is ambiguous. The germline V gene encodes CDR1 GTSNPN and CDR2 SVGIG (reference sequence). CDR3 size: 12 residues. V shed 1 base and J shed 11 bases, with 9 bases lying between them. The CDR3 DNA reads as TGTGCCTGGAGTGCTACCTCCACACCCCTCCACTTT. This codes for CAWSATSTPLHF.

The gene calls are TRBV20-1 and TRBJ2-3; D uncertain. V gave up 5 bases and J gave up 5 bases, with 20 bases separating them. Germline assignment: CDR1 DFQATT and CDR2 SNEGSKA (reference sequence). The CDR3 sequence is 15 residues long. The CDR3 is CSAARRAREVDTQYF. The CDR3 DNA reads TGCAGTGCTGCCAGAAGGGCGCGAGAGGTAGATACGCAGTATTTT.

On this clone itself: A single base separates this from a much larger clone, so it may be a read error. The chain employs TRBV7-3 and TRBJ1-6; D is uncertain. Germline assignment: CDR1 SGHTA and CDR2 FQGTGA. The CDR3 extends over 13 amino acids. The CDR3 is CASRETRNSTLHF. The CDR3 nucleotides read TGTGCCAGCAGGGAGACACGCAATTCAACCCTCCACTTT.

This clone was observed at least ten times. This rearrangement joins TRBV28 to TRBJ1-5; a weak D match, TRBD1 (5 bases). V was pared by 1 base and J by 2 bases, with 9 bases between. This CDR3 comprises 15 residues. Germline V gene data show CDR1 as MDHEN and CDR2 as SYDVKM. CDR3 amino acids: CASSLFGGGNQPQHF. The CDR3 nucleotides read TGTGCCAGCAGTTTATTTGGGGGAGGCAATCAGCCCCAGCATTTT.

This clone turned up a few times. A read error may explain this, as a much larger clone is one base away. Other DNA sequences in the same sample also yield this CDR3. The chain employs TRBV28 and TRBJ2-1; D may be TRBD1 (5 bases). Germline values: CDR1 MDHEN, CDR2 SYDVKM. This CDR3 has 15 amino acids. The V end was cut by 5 bases, the J end by 8 bases, with 19 bases between. CDR3 in amino acids: CASSTPTGRRDEQFF. The DNA for the CDR3 is TGTGCCAGCAGTACCCCAACAGGTCGGCGAGATGAGCAGTTCTTC.

This clone came up many times. A read error may explain this, as a much larger clone is one base away. The chain joins TRBV6-1 to TRBJ2-5, with 8 bases matching TRBD1. V was clipped by 5 bases and J by 5 bases; unmatched bases: 7. This CDR3 region has 14 residues. In germline, CDR1 is MNHNS, CDR2 SASEGT. CDR3: CASSSPRDRETQYF. For the CDR3, the DNA is TGTGCCAGCAGTTCCCCTCGGGACAGGGAGACCCAGTACTTC.

This clone was counted ten times or more. The rearrangement joins TRBV20-1 to TRBJ2-5, with D tentatively TRBD1 (6 bases). Trimming removed 4 bases from V and 1 base from J, with 13 bases in between. This CDR3 is built from 14 residues. Per germline, CDR1 DFQATT and CDR2 SNEGSKA (reference sequence). CDR3 amino acids: CSANPGQSQETQYF. CDR3 coding DNA: TGCAGTGCTAACCCGGGACAAAGCCAAGAGACCCAGTACTTC.

With respect to this clone: At one boundary the junction diverges from the germline segment, which might be a read error. The rearrangement uses TRBV3-1 and TRBJ2-7; 7 positions match TRBD1. This CDR3 comprises 14 residues. Germline-derived CDR1 and CDR2 are LGHDT and YNNKEL (reference sequence). The CDR3 DNA is TGTGCCAGCACCCAAGGGACAGTTGCCTACGAGCAGCACTTC. Protein: CASTQGTVAYEQHF.

This clone was recorded many times. This chain connects TRBV19 to TRBJ1-4; D gene unclear. This CDR3 is built from 12 residues. V dropped 0 bases and J dropped 7 bases, with 3 bases sitting between them. Germline CDR1 is LNHDA and CDR2 is SQIVND (reference sequence). The CDR3 nucleotides read TGTGCCAGTAGTATAGATAGTGAAAAACTGTTTTTT. It translates to CASSIDSEKLFF.

The sample holds many counts of this clone. This chain uses TRBV30 with TRBJ1-2; D is uncertain. CDR3 size: 11 residues. CDR1 is GTSNPN, CDR2 SVGIG, per germline (reference sequence). Deletions cut 2 bases from V and 7 bases from J, with 8 bases between. The DNA of the CDR3 is TGTGCCTGGAGTCCCGGCGGTGGCTACACCTTC. It translates to CAWSPGGGYTF.

This clone was counted many times. The chain combines TRBV30 with TRBJ1-3, with TRBD1 identical over 9 bases. The V segment lost 1 base and the J segment 3 bases; nucleotides outside the gene matches: 10. This CDR3 spans 17 amino acids. Germline-derived CDR1 and CDR2 are GTSNPN and SVGIG (reference sequence). CDR3 in amino acids: CAWSDTGTGFLGNTIYF. As DNA, the CDR3 is TGTGCCTGGAGTGACACCGGGACAGGGTTTCTTGGAAACACCATATATTTT.

Concerning this clone itself: One junction end disagrees with the germline gene, perhaps due to a read error. V and J are TRBV20-1 and TRBJ2-2; 12 bases are shared with TRBD2. Germline loops: CDR1 DFQATT, CDR2 SNEGSKA (reference sequence). The CDR3 loop spans 18 amino acids. The DNA for the CDR3 is TGCAGTGCTAGAGGGGGTGCGACTAGCGGGAGATTAACCGTGGAGCTGTTTTTT. Protein: CSARGGATSGRLTVELFF.

This clone was counted many times. V and J are TRBV7-9 and TRBJ2-1; 7 nucleotides agree with TRBD2. Unmatched junction bases numbered 4, after V lost 2 bases and J lost 9 bases. The V gene's germline CDR1 is SEHNR and CDR2 FQNEAQ (reference sequence). The CDR3 sequence is 13 residues long. This CDR3 reads CASSLPREGEQFF. CDR3 DNA: TGTGCCAGCAGCTTACCTAGGGAGGGTGAGCAGTTCTTC.

Of note for this clone: This may stem from a read error, because a much larger clone lies one nucleotide away. The chain has TRBV28 and TRBJ2-1; no clear D gene. Looked up from germline, CDR1 is MDHEN and CDR2 is SYDVKM. Trimming took off 4 bases at V and 6 bases at J, with 10 bases between the two ends. This CDR3 is 13 amino acids long. This CDR3 reads CASSYPGVNEQFF. CDR3 nucleotides: TGTGCCAGCAGTTACCCTGGGGTCAATGAGCAGTTCTTC.

The chain has TRBV11-3 and TRBJ1-1; D is undetermined. Germline-derived CDR1 and CDR2 are SGHNT and YENEEA. V lost 2 bases and J 4 bases, leaving 5 bases between the germline ends. The CDR3 spans 12 residues. Here the CDR3 DNA reads TGTGCCAGCAGCTTATTGGGCACTGAAGCTTTCTTT. This translates into CASSLLGTEAFF. Full variable domain (remainder filled in from reference TRBV11-3 and TRBJ1-1): EAGVVQSPRYKIIEKKQPVAFWCNPISGHNTLYWYLQNLGQGPELLIRYENEEAVDDSQLPKDRFSAERLKGVDSTLKIQPAELGDSAVYLCASSLLGTEAFFGQGTRLTVV.

Ten or more counts support this clone. The chain is built from TRBV5-6 and TRBJ1-5; possible D gene TRBD1, 5 bases. This CDR3 is built from 15 residues. Germline V gene sequence: CDR1 SGHDT, CDR2 YYEEEE. V was trimmed by 5 bases and J by 5 bases, leaving 17 bases between them. CDR3 amino acids: CASSELGRADQPQHF. CDR3 coding DNA: TGTGCCAGCAGTGAGTTGGGCAGGGCTGATCAGCCCCAGCATTTT.